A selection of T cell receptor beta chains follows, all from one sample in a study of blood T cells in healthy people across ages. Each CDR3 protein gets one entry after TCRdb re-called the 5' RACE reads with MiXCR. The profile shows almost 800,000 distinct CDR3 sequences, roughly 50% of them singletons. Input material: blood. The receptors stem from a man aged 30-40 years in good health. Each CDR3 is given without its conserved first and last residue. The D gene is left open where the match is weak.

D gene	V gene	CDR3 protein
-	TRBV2	ASTVDRQNPLH
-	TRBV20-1	SARDGSGGAYNEQY
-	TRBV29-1	SADLDSVYGYT
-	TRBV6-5	ASSFTDGRNIQY
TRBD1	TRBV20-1	SAWTGELAKNIQY
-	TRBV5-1	ASSLLGKNLQPLQETQY
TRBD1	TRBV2	ASKEQGKWGTQY
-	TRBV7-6	ASSLLAGTYGYT
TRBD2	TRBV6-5	ASALASGLNEQF
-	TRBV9	ASSAGTKGYEQY
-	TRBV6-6	ASSYSEGLVTEAF
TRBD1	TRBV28	ASSFRTGGRDEQF
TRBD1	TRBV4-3	ASSQAGGLSYNEQF
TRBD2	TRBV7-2	ASSSRGGVAGRTDTQY
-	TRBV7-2	ASSFSLRESDTQY
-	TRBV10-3	AISDRVIDEQF
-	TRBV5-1	ASSGEGGTYEQY
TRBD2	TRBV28	ASSLWGTSFGANVLT
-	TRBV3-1	ASSRSPGETQY
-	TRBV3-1	ASSQEPGQNEQY
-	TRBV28	ASSPAPAGYNEQF
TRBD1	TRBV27	ASSPSSGGTEAF
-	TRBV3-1	ASSRWTGRDPNEQF
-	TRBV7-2	ASSLGDPGHEQY
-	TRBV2	ASSQEYNEQY
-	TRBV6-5	ASSYSTFYEQY